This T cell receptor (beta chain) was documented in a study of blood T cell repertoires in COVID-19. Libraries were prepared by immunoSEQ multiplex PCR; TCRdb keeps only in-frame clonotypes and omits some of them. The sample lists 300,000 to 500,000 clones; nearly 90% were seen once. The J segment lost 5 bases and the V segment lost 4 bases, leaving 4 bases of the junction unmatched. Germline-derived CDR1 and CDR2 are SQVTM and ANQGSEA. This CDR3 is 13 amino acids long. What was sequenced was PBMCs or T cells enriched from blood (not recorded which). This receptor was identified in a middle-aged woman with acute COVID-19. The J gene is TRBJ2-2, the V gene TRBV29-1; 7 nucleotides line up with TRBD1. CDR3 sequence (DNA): TGCAGCGTTGGACAGGGATCAACCGGGGAGCTGTTTTTT. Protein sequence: CSVGQGSTGELFF.